Shown below are 26 T cell receptor beta chains from a single sample sequenced in a study of cytomegalovirus exposure and HLA in healthy donors (dated by TCRdb to about 2017). Library preparation was by the immunoSEQ multiplex PCR assay. A mixture of 60 forward primers for TCR Vbeta segments and 13 reverse primers for TCR Jbeta segments was used in the multiplex PCR. In its TCRdb copy, this immuneACCESS table keeps in-frame sequences only and misses some clones. Where compared with another copy, unresolved V genes explain less than half of these, and the others have no known cause. This sample comprises 130,000 or so clones, over 75% of them detected only once. 1.5% of the sample goes to the ten largest clones. Sequenced input: PBMCs. These receptors all stem from a woman aged 18-29 years in good health and CMV-seronegative.

This chain connects TRBV11-2 to TRBJ1-5; 7 nucleotides agree with TRBD1. V lost 5 bases and J lost 7; bases outside the gene matches: 5. The CDR3 loop spans 13 amino acids. Germline CDR1 reads SGHAT; CDR2 reads FQNNGV. CDR3 coding DNA: TGTGCCAGCAGCACTGGACAGGCACAGCCCCAGCATTTT. This translates into CASSTGQAQPQHF.

This CDR3 is CASSLDGTGYSYEQYF. The CDR3 nucleotides read TGTGCCAGCAGCTTAGACGGGACAGGGTACTCCTACGAGCAGTACTTC. The chain joins TRBV7-2 to TRBJ2-7; 9 nucleotides align to TRBD1. The germline gives CDR1 SGHTA, CDR2 FQGNSA. This CDR3 comprises 16 residues. With 1 base clipped from V and 0 bases from J, the junction kept 4 bases outside the gene matches.

The rearrangement uses TRBV11-2 and TRBJ1-2, with D possibly matching TRBD1 (6 bases). The CDR3 consists of 12 residues. Germline V gene lookup returns CDR1 SGHAT and CDR2 FQNNGV. Trimming took 4 bases from V and 5 from J, leaving 8 bases between them. CDR3 sequence: CASSYRAYGYTF. The CDR3 nucleotides read TGTGCCAGCAGCTACAGGGCTTATGGCTACACCTTC.

This chain uses TRBV18 with TRBJ2-1, with 8 nucleotides matching TRBD1. The germline V gene has CDR1 KGHSH and CDR2 LQKENI. Losses at the gene ends were 5 bases for V and 10 bases for J; bases not matched to a gene: 10. The CDR3 loop spans 14 amino acids. CDR3 coding DNA: TGTGCCAGCTCATCCGGGACAGGAAGAGGGGAGCAGTTCTTC. This codes for CASSSGTGRGEQFF. The whole variable domain, filled in from reference TRBV18 and TRBJ2-1, reads NAGVMQNPRHLVRRRGQEARLRCSPMKGHSHVYWYRQLPEEGLKFMVYLQKENIIDESGMPKERFSAEFPKEGPSILRIQQVVRGDSAAYFCASSSGTGRGEQFFGPGTRLTVL.

V and J are TRBV4-2 and TRBJ2-1; tentatively, D is TRBD2 (6 bases). The CDR3 extends over 16 amino acids. Trimming took 2 bases from V and 8 from J, leaving 19 bases between them. Germline assignment: CDR1 LGHNA and CDR2 YNFKEQ. CDR3 DNA: TGTGCCAGCAGCCAAAGGCTTCGGAGGGAGCGCCATGAGCAGTTCTTC. The encoded protein is CASSQRLRRERHEQFF.

The chain has TRBV19 and TRBJ1-2; D might be TRBD1 (6 bases). The germline V gene has CDR1 LNHDA and CDR2 SQIVND (reference sequence). This CDR3 region has 14 residues. Trimming cost V 8 bases and J 6 bases, with 19 bases left between them. The chain's CDR3 is CASLPSRDMDGYTF. For the CDR3, the DNA is TGTGCCAGTCTCCCTAGCCGGGACATGGATGGCTACACCTTC.

The V call is TRBV5-8, the J call TRBJ2-4; perhaps TRBD1 as D (6 bases). The CDR3 consists of 17 residues. Trimming cost V 3 bases and J 2 bases, with 18 bases left between them. Germline assignment: CDR1 SGHTS and CDR2 YDEGEE. This chain's CDR3 is CASSWNTGFKTKNIQYF. The CDR3 DNA is TGTGCCAGCAGCTGGAATACAGGGTTTAAGACCAAAAACATTCAGTACTTC.

The V gene is TRBV14, the J gene TRBJ2-5, with D perhaps matching TRBD1 (6 bases). V lost 4 bases and J 1 base, leaving 13 bases between the germline ends. The CDR3 spans 15 residues. The germline CDR1 and CDR2 sequences are SGHDN and FVKESK. The CDR3 is CASSRMGTSQETQYF. The CDR3 nucleotides read TGTGCCAGCAGCCGTATGGGGACATCCCAAGAGACCCAGTACTTC.

The V call is TRBV4-3, the J call TRBJ1-2; possibly TRBD1 for D (5 bases). Germline V CDR1 and CDR2: LGHNA, YSLEER. The CDR3 has 13 amino acids. V was shortened by 2 bases and J by 11 bases, with 15 bases between the two germline ends. CDR3 in DNA: TGCGCCAGCAGCCAATTAGGGGCCGACCCATACACCTTC. This codes for CASSQLGADPYTF.

The chain carries TRBV14 and TRBJ2-1; TRBD2 matches at 9 bases. CDR3 length: 15 residues. V gave up 3 bases and J gave up 0 bases; unmatched junction bases: 0. CDR1 and CDR2 (germline): SGHDN, FVKESK. CDR3 in DNA: TGTGCCAGCAGCCATAGCGGGAGCTCCTACAATGAGCAGTTCTTC. Encoded protein: CASSHSGSSYNEQFF.

The rearrangement uses TRBV15 and TRBJ1-6; 8 bases are a match to TRBD1. The CDR3 is made up of 15 amino acids. The germline gives CDR1 LNHNV, CDR2 YYDKDF (reference sequence). The trim removed 0 bases at V and 7 bases at J, leaving 2 bases unmatched. The CDR3 sequence: CATSRDPGGNSPLHF. DNA for the CDR3: TGTGCCACCAGCAGAGATCCAGGGGGCAATTCACCCCTCCACTTT.

This rearrangement joins TRBV7-2 to TRBJ2-7; 7 positions match TRBD1. This CDR3 has 13 residues. Germline CDR1 SGHTA, CDR2 FQGNSA. The ends lost 3 bases at V and 3 bases at J; junction bases unmatched: 2. The CDR3 spells CASSLAGGYEQYF. CDR3 bases: TGTGCCAGCAGCTTGGCAGGGGGCTACGAGCAGTACTTC.

This chain uses TRBV7-6 with TRBJ2-5; D is perhaps TRBD1 (5 bases). This CDR3 comprises 16 residues. V was clipped by 2 bases and J by 1 base, with 14 bases between them. Germline V gene data show CDR1 as SGHVS and CDR2 as FNYEAQ. The CDR3 here is CASSLYRRQGQETQYF. The CDR3 DNA is TGTGCCAGCAGCTTATATAGGCGGCAGGGCCAAGAGACCCAGTACTTC.

On this clone itself: Within the sample, other DNA sequences also encode this same CDR3. The genes are TRBV5-1 and TRBJ1-3; 9 bases are shared with TRBD1. The CDR3 loop spans 15 amino acids. V lost 4 bases, J lost 7 bases, and 9 bases stayed unmatched. CDR1 is SGHRS and CDR2 is YFSETQ in the germline V gene. This CDR3 reads CASSLSPGTGNTIYF. The CDR3 nucleotides read TGCGCCAGCAGCCTGAGTCCCGGGACAGGGAACACCATATATTTT.

V is TRBV30 and J is TRBJ1-2, with a tentative D call TRBD1 (5 bases). The CDR3 spans 13 residues. Between the trimmed V and J ends, which lost 3 bases and 1 base, there was a span of 9 bases. CDR1 is GTSNPN and CDR2 is SVGIG in the germline V gene (reference sequence). The CDR3 region is CAWRTAHNYGYTF. Written as DNA, the CDR3 is TGTGCCTGGAGGACAGCTCATAACTATGGCTACACCTTC.

The chain carries TRBV7-9 and TRBJ2-5, with D possibly being TRBD2 (6 bases). The germline V gene has CDR1 SEHNR and CDR2 FQNEAQ (reference sequence). The CDR3 length is 15 residues. V lost 1 base and J 2 bases, leaving 11 bases between the germline ends. The CDR3 spells CASSLGTIKQETQYF. The CDR3 coding sequence is TGTGCCAGCAGCTTAGGGACTATAAAACAAGAGACCCAGTACTTC. The variable domain in full, completed from reference TRBV7-9 and TRBJ2-5, reads DTGVSQNPRHKITKRGQNVTFRCDPISEHNRLYWYRQTLGQGPEFLTYFQNEAQLEKSRLLSDRFSAERPKGSFSTLEIQRTEQGDSAMYLCASSLGTIKQETQYFGPGTRLLVL.

Worth noting for this clone: The junction departs from the called germline gene at one end, perhaps through a read error. The chain recombines TRBV14 with TRBJ2-7, with D unclear. This CDR3 contains 15 residues. Germline lookup yields CDR1 SGHDN and CDR2 FVKESK. The CDR3 loop is CASSQELVLSHEQYF. Here the CDR3 DNA reads TGTGCCAGCAGCCAAGAACTGGTGCTCTCCCACGAGCAGTACTTC.

This rearrangement joins TRBV5-1 to TRBJ2-3, with D perhaps TRBD2 (6 bases). The CDR3 extends over 15 amino acids. V lost 4 bases and J 2 bases, leaving 14 bases between the germline ends. From germline, CDR1 is SGHRS and CDR2 YFSETQ. The CDR3 reads CASSPVGGDTDTQYF. The CDR3 bases are TGCGCCAGCAGCCCCGTCGGGGGAGACACAGATACGCAGTATTTT.

CDR3 bases: TGTGCCAGCAGTCACTATCTGAACACTGAAGCTTTCTTT. As protein: CASSHYLNTEAFF. The chain has TRBV27 and TRBJ1-1; D gene ambiguous. V was cut by 5 bases and J by 0 bases, with 7 bases left in between. Germline V gene lookup returns CDR1 MNHEY and CDR2 SMNVEV (reference sequence). This CDR3 comprises 13 residues.

With regard to this clone: Within the sample, other DNA sequences also encode this same CDR3. V usage is TRBV5-1 and J usage is TRBJ1-3, with 10 positions matching TRBD1. Germline CDR1 SGHRS, CDR2 YFSETQ. After removal of 3 bases from V and 4 bases from J, the junction contained 4 bases not matched to a gene. The CDR3 spans 15 residues. In DNA, the CDR3 is TGCGCCAGCAGCTGGGACAGGGGTTCCGGAAACACCATATATTTT. The encoded protein is CASSWDRGSGNTIYF.

The CDR3 nucleotides are TGTGCCAGCAGTTCGGGACTGGAGACAGATACGCAGTATTTT. Protein sequence: CASSSGLETDTQYF. J is TRBJ2-3 and V is TRBV6-6, with a possible D match to TRBD2 (6 bases). Trimming removed 4 bases at V and 3 bases at J, with 11 bases between. This CDR3 has 14 amino acids. Per the germline V gene, CDR1 is MNHNY and CDR2 is SVGAGI (reference sequence).

V usage is TRBV6-1 and J usage is TRBJ2-5; D perhaps matches TRBD1 (6 bases). This CDR3 region has 15 residues. V shed 5 bases and J shed 1 base, with 14 bases lying between them. CDR1 is MNHNS and CDR2 is SASEGT in the germline V gene. CDR3 sequence reads: CASSFSTGTQETQYF. The CDR3 bases are TGTGCCAGCAGTTTTTCGACAGGAACCCAAGAGACCCAGTACTTC.

This clone was counted a few times. The chain carries TRBV13 and TRBJ2-6; TRBD1 is a possible D gene (6 bases). The ends were cut back, 5 bases at V and 0 bases at J, with 20 bases in the middle. This CDR3 has 19 residues. Germline CDR1 PRHDT, CDR2 FYEKMQ (reference sequence). The CDR3 sequence is CASSPIGPGQHSGANVLTF. The CDR3 nucleotides are TGTGCCAGCAGCCCTATCGGGCCGGGACAACACTCTGGGGCCAACGTCCTGACTTTC.

The V and J genes are TRBV13 and TRBJ2-2; D ambiguous. Per the germline V gene, CDR1 is PRHDT and CDR2 is FYEKMQ (reference sequence). The CDR3 runs to 14 residues. The germline V and J ends were trimmed by 2 bases and 4 bases, with 8 bases remaining between them. CDR3 DNA sequence: TGTGCCAGCAGCTTAATTGGAGCCACCGGGGAGCTGTTTTTT. This encodes CASSLIGATGELFF.

The gene calls are TRBV4-2 and TRBJ2-1; 9 bases align to TRBD2. Germline V gives CDR1 LGHNA, CDR2 YNFKEQ. The CDR3 totals 13 residues. V shed 4 bases, J shed 7 bases, and the junction held 2 bases outside the gene matches. The CDR3 here is CASSPLAGNEQFF. CDR3 DNA: TGTGCCAGCAGCCCTCTAGCGGGAAATGAGCAGTTCTTC.

The chain recombines TRBV18 with TRBJ1-4; 9 bases fit TRBD1. This CDR3 comprises 17 residues. CDR1 is KGHSH and CDR2 is LQKENI in the germline V gene. V lost 3 bases, J lost 4 bases, and 9 bases stayed unmatched. CDR3 sequence reads: CASSPRSTGGGNEKLFF. In DNA, the CDR3 is TGTGCCAGCTCACCGCGATCCACAGGGGGCGGTAATGAAAAACTGTTTTTT.